This TCR beta chain was identified during a study of blood T cell repertoires in COVID-19. Authors' methods: Estimated nucleated cell counts came from reference gene primer amplification. Profiling relied on immunoSEQ multiplex PCR, and the TCRdb table lists in-frame clones only, not all of them. The V and J calls and the clone size are those of that table, but D and trimming were determined from the DNA. The table lists around 400,000 clones, approximately 90% of them singletons. The sample consisted of PBMCs or T cells enriched from blood (not recorded which). The TCR was taken from a woman aged 18-35 years who had been exposed to COVID-19.

This CDR3 reads CASSSVRANPGETQYF. CDR3 DNA: TGTGCCAGCAGTTCTGTCCGGGCCAACCCGGGGGAGACCCAGTACTTC. V and J are TRBV27 and TRBJ2-5; D is possibly TRBD2 (5 bases). The V end lost 4 bases, the J end lost 5 bases, and 20 bases lay between the germline ends. Germline CDR1 MNHEY, CDR2 SMNVEV (reference sequence). This CDR3 has 16 amino acids.